The 30 T cell receptor beta chains below all came from one sample that was sequenced in a study of CD8 T cells in ankylosing spondylitis (dated by TCRdb to 2016 to 2017). Their antigens remain unidentified. What the authors observed across the whole study: Blood from ankylosing spondylitis patients appeared to be characterized by a TCR beta motif composed of several highly homologous amino acid variants.

Receptor amplification or capture employed 5' RACE. These reads were obtained on an Illumina HiSeq 2500. The raw public reads went through TCRdb reprocessing: fastp at Q25, MiXCR clone calling, in-frame beta chains kept. Duplicate CDR3 protein sequences are folded into a single record with the most common DNA and genes. This sample holds 670,000 or so distinct CDR3 sequences; 19% were observed only once. About a fifth of the sample comes from the top ten. The sequencing input was blood, either unsorted or a sorted T cell fraction (not recorded which). These receptors were taken from a male donor with ankylosing spondylitis.

This chain's CDR3 is CATGNTDTQYF. CDR3 DNA sequence: TGTGCCACCGGGAACACAGATACGCAGTATTTT. V is TRBV5-4 and J is TRBJ2-3; D perhaps matches TRBD2 (5 bases). Germline V lookup: CDR1 SGHNT, CDR2 YYREEE (reference sequence). Trimming left V 9 bases short and J 2 bases short, with 7 bases between. This CDR3 is built from 11 residues.

The chain has TRBV7-9 and TRBJ2-7; D is unclear. V lost 1 base and J 0 bases, leaving 10 bases between the germline ends. The CDR3 runs 15 residues. CDR1 and CDR2 (germline): SEHNR, FQNEAQ (reference sequence). The CDR3 DNA sequence: TGTGCCAGCAGCTTAGTGTCAGATCCCTCCTACGAGCAGTACTTC. Translation: CASSLVSDPSYEQYF.

This chain links TRBV5-1 with TRBJ1-1, with D perhaps TRBD1 (6 bases). The CDR3 is 14 residues long. Deletions cut 1 base from V and 8 bases from J, with 15 bases between. Germline values: CDR1 SGHRS, CDR2 YFSETQ. The CDR3 protein is CASSLWTTGSEAFF. In DNA form, the CDR3 reads TGCGCCAGCAGCTTGTGGACCACAGGGTCGGAAGCTTTCTTT.

The chain has TRBV3-1 and TRBJ2-7; TRBD2 matches at 9 bases. The germline V gene has CDR1 LGHDT and CDR2 YNNKEL (reference sequence). V lost 1 base to trimming and J lost 3 bases; unmatched junction nucleotides: 4. The CDR3 totals 15 residues. DNA for the CDR3: TGTGCCAGCAGCCAAGCTAGCGGGACCCGCTACGAGCAGTACTTC. Its translation is CASSQASGTRYEQYF.

This chain uses TRBV12-3 or TRBV12-4 with TRBJ1-2; possibly TRBD1 for D (6 bases). The V end was cut by 5 bases, the J end by 6 bases, with 13 bases between. The CDR3 totals 13 residues. CDR3 sequence (DNA): TGTGCCAGCAGTGGTCAACAGGGTGATGGCTACACCTTC. Its translation is CASSGQQGDGYTF.

This chain uses TRBV27 with TRBJ2-3, with 8 nucleotides matching TRBD2. There are 17 residues in the CDR3. V dropped 5 bases and J dropped 4; count of bases not matched to a gene: 14. Germline loops: CDR1 MNHEY, CDR2 SMNVEV (reference sequence). DNA for the CDR3: TGTGCCAGCAGTCCTCTGCACCCCGCGGGGGGAGCAGATACGCAGTATTTT. Translation: CASSPLHPAGGADTQYF.

The rearrangement links TRBV4-3 to TRBJ2-7; either TRBD1 or TRBD2 may fit D (5 bases each). The length of the CDR3 is 14 residues. Germline V CDR1 and CDR2: LGHNA, YSLEER. V lost 1 base to trimming and J lost 2 bases, with 9 bases between them. CDR3 loop: CASSQAVGPYEQYF. CDR3 bases: TGCGCCAGCAGCCAAGCGGTGGGACCCTACGAGCAGTACTTC.

There are a few counts of this clonotype. The chain combines TRBV4-2 with TRBJ1-2; the D gene is possibly TRBD1 (5 bases). The CDR3 contains 18 residues. The germline V gene encodes CDR1 LGHNA and CDR2 YNFKEQ. V dropped 0 bases and J dropped 4 bases, with 21 bases sitting between them. CDR3 sequence reads: CASSQDLGTGELLYGYTF. DNA for the CDR3: TGTGCCAGCAGCCAAGATCTTGGCACAGGCGAACTACTCTATGGCTACACCTTC.

This clonotype has at least ten counts. Its ends do not fully match the called genes, so a read error is possible. The gene calls are TRBV4-3 and TRBJ2-7; the D is unclear. This CDR3 is 13 amino acids long. Germline V gene lookup returns CDR1 LGHNA and CDR2 YSLEER. The CDR3 DNA is TGTGCCAGCAGCCAAGATTGGGGTTACGAGCAGTACTTC. Its protein is CASSQDWGYEQYF.

This chain joins TRBV10-2 and TRBJ2-6; maybe TRBD1 (6 bases). Between the trimmed V and J ends, which lost 3 bases and 0 bases, there was a span of 12 bases. This CDR3 has 17 amino acids. Per the germline V gene, CDR1 is WSHSY and CDR2 is SAAADI. The CDR3 spells CASSDKGVSSGANVLTF. CDR3 sequence (DNA): TGCGCCAGCAGTGATAAGGGGGTTTCCTCTGGGGCCAACGTCCTGACTTTC.

This clonotype turned up a few times. J is TRBJ2-1 and V is TRBV2; possibly TRBD1 for D (6 bases). Germline CDR1 reads SNHLY; CDR2 reads FYNNEI. The ends were cut back, 7 bases at V and 0 bases at J, with 10 bases in the middle. This CDR3 has 14 amino acids. This CDR3 reads CASKTDSSYNEQFF. DNA for the CDR3: TGTGCCAGCAAAACGGACAGCTCCTACAATGAGCAGTTCTTC.

At least ten counts were recorded for this clonotype. V and J are TRBV4-1 and TRBJ1-5, with 7 nucleotides matching TRBD1. J gave up 4 bases and V 4 bases, and 7 bases lay outside the gene matches. This CDR3 has 15 amino acids. Germline CDR1 reads MGHRA; CDR2 reads YSYEKL. The CDR3 nucleotides read TGCGCCAGCAGCCCAAGGGACAGCTCGAATCAGCCCCAGCATTTT. This codes for CASSPRDSSNQPQHF.

This sequence joins TRBV28 and TRBJ2-1; TRBD2 might be the D (6 bases). The germline V gene has CDR1 MDHEN and CDR2 SYDVKM. The CDR3 sequence is 16 residues long. V was clipped by 7 bases and J by 6 bases, with 22 bases between them. The CDR3 DNA reads TGTGCCAGCACCTTTTTATCGGGGGTTTGGGGCAATGAGCAGTTCTTC. Translating it yields CASTFLSGVWGNEQFF.

The chain uses TRBV21-1 and TRBJ2-3; the D segment call TRBD1 is taken from the table without a DNA check. TRBV21-1 is shown as a pseudogene. There are 19 residues in the CDR3. For the CDR3, the DNA is TGTGCCAGCAGCAAACAAGTACGACTCGAGCCCGGGGGCACAGATACGCAGTATTTT. Translating it yields CASSKQVRLEPGGTDTQYF.

The chain couples TRBV19 to TRBJ1-5; no clear D. This CDR3 is 12 amino acids long. The V gene lost 3 bases and the J gene lost 16 bases, with 16 bases spanning the gap. CDR1 is LNHDA, CDR2 SQIVND, per germline (reference sequence). The CDR3 nucleotides read TGTGCCAGTAGTATGCCCGATATAGCCCTTCATTTT. Protein product: CASSMPDIALHF.

A few counts support this clonotype. The CDR3 loop is CASDETGGEKLFF. CDR3 DNA: TGCGCCAGCGATGAAACAGGGGGGGAAAAACTGTTTTTT. This chain connects TRBV4-1 to TRBJ1-4, with 8 nucleotides matching TRBD1. Losses at the gene ends were 8 bases for V and 8 bases for J; bases not matched to a gene: 7. CDR3 length equals 13 residues. Germline V CDR1 and CDR2: MGHRA, YSYEKL.

The chain has TRBV5-1 and TRBJ1-1, with TRBD1 matching over 9 bases. The junction had 5 bases not matched to a gene; V was cut back by 3 bases and J by 5 bases. Germline CDR1 reads SGHRS; CDR2 reads YFSETQ. This CDR3 is 14 amino acids long. The CDR3 here is CASSYTGGWTEAFF. In nucleotides, the CDR3 is TGCGCCAGCAGCTACACAGGGGGCTGGACTGAAGCTTTCTTT. Together with reference TRBV5-1 and TRBJ1-1, the CDR3 gives the full variable domain: KAGVTQTPRYLIKTRGQQVTLSCSPISGHRSVSWYQQTPGQGLQFLFEYFSETQRNKGNFPGRFSGRQFSNSRSEMNVSTLELGDSALYLCASSYTGGWTEAFFGQGTRLTVV.

The genes are TRBV5-5 and TRBJ1-1, with 7 bases that match TRBD1. Germline loops: CDR1 SGHKS, CDR2 YYEKEE (reference sequence). The CDR3 extends over 17 amino acids. With 4 bases clipped from V and 0 bases from J, the junction kept 12 bases outside the gene matches. The chain's CDR3 is CASSPARTGRMNTEAFF. The CDR3 DNA reads as TGTGCCAGCAGCCCCGCGAGGACAGGAAGGATGAACACTGAAGCTTTCTTT.

The rearrangement uses TRBV20-1 and TRBJ2-7, with 9 positions matching TRBD2. This CDR3 spans 16 amino acids. J was trimmed by 2 bases and V by 4 bases; bases with no gene match: 12. The germline V gene has CDR1 DFQATT and CDR2 SNEGSKA (reference sequence). The CDR3 coding sequence is TGCAGTGCTACTCCCCTTAGCGGGAGTGTCGCCTACGAGCAGTACTTC. As protein: CSATPLSGSVAYEQYF.

V is TRBV6-4 and J is TRBJ2-3; D perhaps matches TRBD2 (6 bases). CDR3 length: 15 amino acids. The ends were cut back, 0 bases at V and 3 bases at J, with 10 bases in the middle. CDR1 MRHNA and CDR2 SNTAGT come from the germline V gene. The CDR3 is CASSDSREMTDTQYF. The CDR3 region has the DNA TGTGCCAGCAGTGACTCTCGGGAGATGACAGATACGCAGTATTTT.

This clonotype has a handful of counts. The CDR3 nucleotides are TGCAGTGCTCCCCAAGGACTAGCGGGGCCCTACAATGAGCAGTTCTTC. It translates to CSAPQGLAGPYNEQFF. The chain is built from TRBV20-1 and TRBJ2-1; TRBD2 agrees at 12 bases. The germline CDR1 and CDR2 sequences are DFQATT and SNEGSKA (reference sequence). The CDR3 runs 16 residues. Unmatched junction bases numbered 7, after V lost 5 bases and J lost 2 bases.

With respect to this clonotype: This may come from a read error, since a much larger clone is one base off. The chain uses TRBV11-2 and TRBJ2-3, with D unclear. The CDR3 runs 13 residues. Germline CDR1 reads SGHAT; CDR2 reads FQNNGV. The V end was cut by 4 bases, the J end by 4 bases, with 9 bases between. The CDR3: CASSSIRADTQYF. In nucleotides, the CDR3 is TGTGCCAGCAGCTCCATACGGGCAGATACGCAGTATTTT.

The J gene is TRBJ2-1, the V gene TRBV4-2; D is unclear. Trimming cost V 4 bases and J 5 bases, with 18 bases left between them. CDR3 size: 16 residues. The germline V gene encodes CDR1 LGHNA and CDR2 YNFKEQ. CDR3 residues: CASSPLDLLSDNEQFF. The DNA of the CDR3 is TGTGCCAGCAGCCCACTTGATCTCCTAAGTGACAATGAGCAGTTCTTC.

This clonotype was picked up a small number of times. This rearrangement joins TRBV5-1 to TRBJ1-1; D gene uncertain. In germline, CDR1 is SGHRS, CDR2 YFSETQ. Trimming pared 2 bases from V and 5 bases from J, leaving 16 bases between. The CDR3 covers 15 residues. This chain's CDR3 is CASSFGVTRQTEAFF. As DNA, the CDR3 is TGCGCCAGCAGCTTCGGGGTCACTAGGCAAACTGAAGCTTTCTTT.

This clonotype was counted only a few times. The V and J genes are TRBV7-2 and TRBJ2-5, with no clear D. Germline lookup yields CDR1 SGHTA and CDR2 FQGNSA. The V end was cut by 1 base, the J end by 9 bases, with 6 bases between. The CDR3 sequence is 11 residues long. The CDR3 loop is CASSLGGAQYF. CDR3 coding DNA: TGTGCCAGCAGCTTAGGTGGGGCCCAGTACTTC.

The V and J genes are TRBV27 and TRBJ2-7, with 8 bases matching TRBD1. This CDR3 contains 15 residues. Looked up from germline, CDR1 is MNHEY and CDR2 is SMNVEV (reference sequence). The J segment lost 5 bases and the V segment lost 4 bases, leaving 10 bases of the junction unmatched. This CDR3 reads CASSSPYGQGHEQYF. The CDR3 coding sequence is TGTGCCAGCAGTTCGCCCTACGGACAGGGCCACGAGCAGTACTTC.

The table lists this clonotype with a few counts. V and J are TRBV4-2 and TRBJ2-3; 9 bases align to TRBD2. CDR1 is LGHNA and CDR2 is YNFKEQ in the germline V gene. This CDR3 has 17 amino acids. V lost 0 bases, J lost 0 bases, and 4 bases stayed unmatched. Written as DNA, the CDR3 is TGTGCCAGCAGCCAAGAGACTAGCGGTACTAGCACAGATACGCAGTATTTT. Translating gives CASSQETSGTSTDTQYF.

The chain has TRBV7-6 and TRBJ2-3; TRBD2 matches 9 bases. The germline V gene encodes CDR1 SGHVS and CDR2 FNYEAQ. The CDR3 is made up of 15 amino acids. V was pared by 4 bases and J by 3 bases, with 5 bases of the junction left unmatched. CDR3 sequence (DNA): TGTGCCAGCAGCTCCCTGACTAGCGGAACAGATACGCAGTATTTT. It is translated as CASSSLTSGTDTQYF.

The chain carries TRBV2 and TRBJ2-7; the match to TRBD2 covers 13 bases. The V and J ends lost 7 bases and 4 bases, in that order; junction bases with no gene match: 7. The CDR3 runs to 15 residues. CDR1 and CDR2 from the germline V gene are SNHLY and FYNNEI. The CDR3: CASKETSGGIYEQYF. The CDR3 DNA sequence: TGTGCCAGCAAAGAGACTAGCGGGGGGATTTACGAGCAGTACTTC.

This clonotype was seen at least ten times. The chain links TRBV7-3 to TRBJ2-5; 7 bases agree with TRBD1. The CDR3 is 15 residues long. Per the germline V gene, CDR1 is SGHTA and CDR2 is FQGTGA. V trimming: 0 bases; J trimming: 3 bases; junction bases outside the gene matches: 4. CDR3 nucleotides: TGTGCCAGCAGCTTAACCGGGACAGTGAAAGAGACCCAGTACTTC. Translating gives CASSLTGTVKETQYF.